A single sample gave rise to the 15 T cell receptor beta chains below, sequenced in a study of spatial heterogeneity in lung cancer (dated by TCRdb to between 2017 and 2020). These receptors lack a known antigen. The meaning of the sample's time point label: sample taken at primary tumor resection. On the study overall, not on this receptor specifically: A correlation was observed between the number of expanded intratumoral alpha and beta TCRs and the tumor nonsynonymous mutation count.

The method was 5' RACE. The sequencer listed for this sample is NextSeq 500. TCRdb trimmed public reads at Q25 via fastp, called clones via MiXCR and kept in-frame beta chains. Rows merge per CDR3 protein into single entries with the most common DNA and genes. The sample table records about 10,000 distinct CDR3 sequences; roughly 12% of these occur just once. The top ten hold 13% of the sample. Specimen: lung tumor tissue, collected at surgery. The receptors come from a female donor with early-stage non-small cell lung cancer.

This clonotype is judged medium-sized. This chain joins TRBV19 and TRBJ2-1, with 10 bases matching TRBD2. This CDR3 contains 17 residues. V dropped 4 bases and J dropped 4; count of bases not matched to a gene: 10. CDR1 and CDR2 from the germline V gene are LNHDA and SQIVND (reference sequence). For the CDR3, the DNA is TGTGCCAGTAGTAACCCCTCTAGCGGGAGTTGGTACAATGAGCAGTTCTTC. Encoded protein: CASSNPSSGSWYNEQFF.

This clonotype was picked up many times. The rearrangement uses TRBV7-9 and TRBJ2-5; tentatively, D is TRBD2 (6 bases). This CDR3 is 15 amino acids long. The germline V gene encodes CDR1 SEHNR and CDR2 FQNEAQ (reference sequence). Trimming cost V 3 bases and J 0 bases, with 11 bases left between them. CDR3 sequence (DNA): TGTGCCAGCAGCTTTTCTCGGGACTACCAAGAGACCCAGTACTTC. Residues: CASSFSRDYQETQYF.

The table lists this clonotype with many counts. The chain couples TRBV7-6 to TRBJ1-1; 7 bases align to TRBD1. J gave up 10 bases and V 4 bases, and 12 bases lay outside the gene matches. CDR3 length: 14 amino acids. Germline V gene sequence: CDR1 SGHVS, CDR2 FNYEAQ. The CDR3 spells CASSWDREKRAAFF. Written as DNA, the CDR3 is TGTGCCAGCAGCTGGGACAGAGAAAAGAGGGCAGCTTTCTTT. Complete variable domain (other parts from reference TRBV7-6 and TRBJ1-1): GAGVSQSPRYKVTKRGQDVALRCDPISGHVSLYWYRQALGQGPEFLTYFNYEAQQDKSGLPNDRFSAERPEGSISTLTIQRTEQRDSAMYRCASSWDREKRAAFFGQGTRLTVV.

This clonotype was counted at least ten times. The gene calls are TRBV20-1 and TRBJ2-1, with D perhaps TRBD2 (5 bases). The CDR3 is 15 amino acids. Germline CDR1 is DFQATT and CDR2 is SNEGSKA (reference sequence). Trimming cost V 0 bases and J 2 bases, with 11 bases left between them. The CDR3 nucleotides are TGCAGTGCTAGAGATAAAGCGGATGCCTACAATGAGCAGTTCTTC. This translates into CSARDKADAYNEQFF.

The sample holds a few counts of this clonotype. CDR3 nucleotide sequence: TGTGCCAGCAGTTACACCGGGACTAGCTATGAGACCCAGTACTTC. Residues: CASSYTGTSYETQYF. The chain is built from TRBV6-5 and TRBJ2-5; TRBD2 matches at 9 bases. Trimming removed 2 bases from V and 5 bases from J; junction bases left unmatched: 6. The CDR3 runs 15 residues. Germline-derived CDR1 and CDR2 are MNHEY and SVGAGI.

This clonotype was seen many times. The chain combines TRBV20-1 with TRBJ2-7; 7 positions agree with TRBD2. The CDR3 has 15 amino acids. Trimming took 6 bases from V and 3 from J; bases not matched to a gene: 14. Per the germline V gene, CDR1 is DFQATT and CDR2 is SNEGSKA (reference sequence). In nucleotides, the CDR3 is TGCAGTGCGGAAGTAGCGGGCCGAACCTACTACGAGCAGTACTTC. It translates to CSAEVAGRTYYEQYF.

V is TRBV6-5 and J is TRBJ2-2; D might be TRBD1 (5 bases). From germline, CDR1 is MNHEY and CDR2 SVGAGI. V dropped 2 bases and J dropped 3 bases, with 10 bases sitting between them. There are 15 residues in the CDR3. The CDR3 DNA sequence: TGTGCCAGCAGTTACAACAGGCCGTACACCGGGGAGCTGTTTTTT. Encoded protein: CASSYNRPYTGELFF.

Relative to its sample, this clonotype is medium-sized (0.01 to 0.1%). V usage is TRBV7-9 and J usage is TRBJ2-3, with 8 bases fitting TRBD2. The J segment lost 2 bases and the V segment lost 5 bases, leaving 12 bases of the junction unmatched. In germline, CDR1 is SEHNR, CDR2 FQNEAQ (reference sequence). The CDR3 runs to 17 residues. CDR3 residues: CASSPRTIGGDTDTQYF. Written as DNA, the CDR3 is TGTGCCAGCAGCCCCAGGACAATCGGGGGGGACACAGATACGCAGTATTTT.

In its sample, this clonotype was seen a few times. The chain is built from TRBV2 and TRBJ1-6, with 7 positions matching TRBD1. Per the germline V gene, CDR1 is SNHLY and CDR2 is FYNNEI. The CDR3 spans 19 residues. V was pared by 4 bases and J by 0 bases, with 12 bases of the junction left unmatched. The chain's CDR3 is CASSASGTAGSSYNSPLHF. In DNA, the CDR3 is TGTGCCAGCAGTGCCTCCGGGACAGCCGGGTCCTCCTATAATTCACCCCTCCACTTT.

This clonotype showed up many times. The chain joins TRBV12-3 or TRBV12-4 to TRBJ1-6; TRBD1 agrees at 7 bases. With 1 base clipped from V and 7 bases from J, the junction kept 4 bases outside the gene matches. The CDR3 sequence is 15 residues long. CDR3 sequence reads: CASSLGVRGNSPLHF. The CDR3 nucleotides are TGTGCCAGCAGTTTAGGTGTCAGGGGGAATTCACCCCTCCACTTT.

The sample holds many counts of this clonotype. The gene calls are TRBV7-9 and TRBJ2-2, with 9 bases aligning to TRBD2. CDR1 and CDR2 (germline): SEHNR, FQNEAQ (reference sequence). The CDR3 is 17 amino acids. Trimming took 0 bases from V and 3 from J; bases not matched to a gene: 5. The CDR3 spells CASSLAVVAGDTGELFF. In DNA, the CDR3 is TGTGCCAGCAGCTTAGCCGTGGTAGCGGGAGACACCGGGGAGCTGTTTTTT. Complete variable domain (other parts from reference TRBV7-9 and TRBJ2-2): DTGVSQNPRHKITKRGQNVTFRCDPISEHNRLYWYRQTLGQGPEFLTYFQNEAQLEKSRLLSDRFSAERPKGSFSTLEIQRTEQGDSAMYLCASSLAVVAGDTGELFFGEGSRLTVL.

Within the sample, this clonotype is medium-sized (0.01 to 0.1%). CDR3: CASSLARGRTGELFF. CDR3 sequence (DNA): TGTGCCAGCAGCTTGGCCCGGGGGCGCACCGGGGAGCTGTTTTTT. V and J are TRBV5-4 and TRBJ2-2, with D perhaps being TRBD1 or TRBD2 (6 bases each). The CDR3 totals 15 residues. Germline loops: CDR1 SGHNT, CDR2 YYREEE (reference sequence). Deletions cut 0 bases from V and 4 bases from J, with 10 bases between.

This clonotype rates as medium-sized. The genes are TRBV5-5 and TRBJ1-4, with D maybe TRBD1 (5 bases). This CDR3 is 13 amino acids long. The germline V gene encodes CDR1 SGHKS and CDR2 YYEKEE (reference sequence). The V end was cut by 4 bases, the J end by 7 bases, with 11 bases between. The CDR3 sequence is CASSQDTAEKLFF. CDR3 in DNA: TGTGCCAGCAGCCAGGACACGGCTGAAAAACTGTTTTTT.

This sequence joins TRBV20-1 and TRBJ1-2; 7 bases map to TRBD1. Losses at the gene ends were 5 bases for V and 3 bases for J; bases not matched to a gene: 9. The CDR3 consists of 14 residues. Germline-derived CDR1 and CDR2 are DFQATT and SNEGSKA (reference sequence). The CDR3, as DNA: TGCAGTGCTGGTCACAGGGGCGAGGACTATGGCTACACCTTC. Encoded protein: CSAGHRGEDYGYTF.

V gene TRBV12-3 or TRBV12-4 combines with J gene TRBJ2-7, with 7 bases lining up with TRBD2. V lost 6 bases to trimming and J lost 2 bases; unmatched junction nucleotides: 10. This CDR3 contains 15 residues. The DNA of the CDR3 is TGTGCCAGCAGCGGGGGGATGGGGTCCCCCTACGAGCAGTACTTC. It is translated as CASSGGMGSPYEQYF.